The 4 T cell receptor beta chains presented below share a single source sample, sequenced in a study of T cells expressing NK-cell markers. TCRdb reprocessed the 5' RACE reads and stores each CDR3 protein as one record, lacking DNA. The sample data list about 450,000 distinct CDR3 sequences. The sample consisted of blood T cells: a sorted CD56 or NKG2C T cell subset, CD4+ or CD8+ T cells, or bulk PBMC T cells (not recorded which). All receptors come from a woman between 18 and 69 years old in good health.

This chain connects TRBV20-1 to TRBJ2-5; the D gene TCRdb calls, TRBD1, cannot be checked with no DNA. CDR1 and CDR2 (germline): DFQATT, SNEGSKA (reference sequence). This CDR3 has 14 amino acids. The CDR3 sequence is CSARRSGNQETQYF.

The chain couples TRBV4-3 to TRBJ2-1; the D call of TRBD1 rests on TCRdb alone, since no DNA is present to check it. Germline V gene data show CDR1 as LGHNA and CDR2 as YSLEER. The CDR3 length is 15 residues. The CDR3 region is CASSQDRTAYNEQFF.

The CDR3: CATSPTRGRLAGVETQYF. The chain is built from TRBV15 and TRBJ2-5; TCRdb calls TRBD2, which cannot be checked without DNA. In germline, CDR1 is LNHNV, CDR2 YYDKDF (reference sequence). The CDR3 totals 18 residues.

This chain joins TRBV11-2 and TRBJ2-3; TCRdb gives TRBD2 as the D gene, but with no DNA this cannot be confirmed. CDR3 length: 19 amino acids. Germline loops: CDR1 SGHAT, CDR2 FQNNGV. CDR3 in amino acids: CASSLGGRLADLRTDTQYF. Supplemented by reference TRBV11-2 and TRBJ2-3, the full variable domain reads EAGVAQSPRYKIIEKRQSVAFWCNPISGHATLYWYQQILGQGPKLLIQFQNNGVVDDSQLPKDRFSAERLKGVDSTLKIQPAKLEDSAVYLCASSLGGRLADLRTDTQYFGPGTRLTVL.